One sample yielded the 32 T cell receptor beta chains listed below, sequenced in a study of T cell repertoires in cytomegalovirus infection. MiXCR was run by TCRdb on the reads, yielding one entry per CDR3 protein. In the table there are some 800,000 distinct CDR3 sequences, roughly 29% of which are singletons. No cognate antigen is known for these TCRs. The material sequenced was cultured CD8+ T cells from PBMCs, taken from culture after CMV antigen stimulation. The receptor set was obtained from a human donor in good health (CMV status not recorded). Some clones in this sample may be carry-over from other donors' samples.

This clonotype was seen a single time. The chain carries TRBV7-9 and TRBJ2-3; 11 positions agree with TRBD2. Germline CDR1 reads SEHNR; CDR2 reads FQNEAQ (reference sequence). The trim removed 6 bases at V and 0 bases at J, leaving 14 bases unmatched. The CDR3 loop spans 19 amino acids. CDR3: CASSVRGTSGGTSTDTQYF. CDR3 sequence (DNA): TGTGCCAGCAGTGTCCGGGGGACTAGCGGCGGGACTAGCACAGATACGCAGTATTTT.

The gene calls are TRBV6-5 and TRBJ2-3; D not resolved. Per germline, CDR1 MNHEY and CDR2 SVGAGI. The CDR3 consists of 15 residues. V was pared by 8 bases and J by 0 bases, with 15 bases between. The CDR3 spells CASGLWSASTDTQYF. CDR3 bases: TGTGCCAGCGGGTTGTGGTCAGCCAGCACAGATACGCAGTATTTT.

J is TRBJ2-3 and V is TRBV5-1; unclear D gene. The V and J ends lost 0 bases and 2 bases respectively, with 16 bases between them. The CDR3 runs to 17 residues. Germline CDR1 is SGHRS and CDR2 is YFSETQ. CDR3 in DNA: TGCGCCAGCAGCTTGGAAGGACCAGCTCCGGACACAGATACGCAGTATTTT. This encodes CASSLEGPAPDTDTQYF.

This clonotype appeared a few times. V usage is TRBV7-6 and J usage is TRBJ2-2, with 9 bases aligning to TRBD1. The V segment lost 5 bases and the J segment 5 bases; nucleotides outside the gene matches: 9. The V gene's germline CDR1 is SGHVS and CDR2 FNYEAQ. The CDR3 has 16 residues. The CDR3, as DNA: TGTGCCAGCAGCAACCCCGGGACAGGGAAGACCGGGGAGCTGTTTTTT. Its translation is CASSNPGTGKTGELFF.

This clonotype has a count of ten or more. The CDR3: CASSLGYPSGPQPSETQYF. DNA of the CDR3: TGTGCCAGCAGCTTAGGGTATCCCTCGGGGCCCCAGCCATCCGAGACCCAGTACTTC. This chain joins TRBV7-2 and TRBJ2-5; the D call may be TRBD1 or TRBD2 (5 bases each). This CDR3 has 19 residues. The germline V gene has CDR1 SGHTA and CDR2 FQGNSA. Trimming left V 1 base short and J 5 bases short, with 26 bases between.

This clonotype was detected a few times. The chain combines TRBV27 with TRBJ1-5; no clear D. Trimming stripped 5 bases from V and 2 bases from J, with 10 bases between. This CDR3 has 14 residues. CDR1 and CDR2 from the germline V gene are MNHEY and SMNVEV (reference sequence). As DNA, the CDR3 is TGTGCCAGCAGTATTTACGGGGGCAATCAGCCCCAGCATTTT. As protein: CASSIYGGNQPQHF.

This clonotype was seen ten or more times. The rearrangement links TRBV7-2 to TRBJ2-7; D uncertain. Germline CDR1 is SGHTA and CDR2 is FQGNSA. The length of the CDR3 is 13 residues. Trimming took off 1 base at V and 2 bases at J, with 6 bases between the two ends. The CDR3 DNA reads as TGTGCCAGCAGCTTAGAACTACCCTACGAGCAGTACGTC. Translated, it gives CASSLELPYEQYV.

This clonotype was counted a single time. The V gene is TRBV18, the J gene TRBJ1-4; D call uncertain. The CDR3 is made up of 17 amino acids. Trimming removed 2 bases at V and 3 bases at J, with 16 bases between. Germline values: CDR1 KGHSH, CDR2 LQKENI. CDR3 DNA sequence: TGTGCCAGCTCACCAGATCGGCCAGGCGCCCCTAATGAAAAACTGTTTTTT. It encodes CASSPDRPGAPNEKLFF. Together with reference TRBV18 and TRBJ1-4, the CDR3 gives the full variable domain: NAGVMQNPRHLVRRRGQEARLRCSPMKGHSHVYWYRQLPEEGLKFMVYLQKENIIDESGMPKERFSAEFPKEGPSILRIQQVVRGDSAAYFCASSPDRPGAPNEKLFFGSGTQLSVL.

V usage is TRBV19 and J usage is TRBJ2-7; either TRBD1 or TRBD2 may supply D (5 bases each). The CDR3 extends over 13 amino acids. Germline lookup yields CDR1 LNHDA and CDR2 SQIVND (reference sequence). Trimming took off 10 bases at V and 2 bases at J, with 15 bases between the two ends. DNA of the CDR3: TGTGCCACCGAGGGGACGGAGCCCTACGAGCAGTACTTC. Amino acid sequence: CATEGTEPYEQYF. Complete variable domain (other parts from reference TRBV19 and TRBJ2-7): DGGITQSPKYLFRKEGQNVTLSCEQNLNHDAMYWYRQDPGQGLRLIYYSQIVNDFQKGDIAEGYSVSREKKESFPLTVTSAQKNPTAFYLCATEGTEPYEQYFGPGTRLTVT.

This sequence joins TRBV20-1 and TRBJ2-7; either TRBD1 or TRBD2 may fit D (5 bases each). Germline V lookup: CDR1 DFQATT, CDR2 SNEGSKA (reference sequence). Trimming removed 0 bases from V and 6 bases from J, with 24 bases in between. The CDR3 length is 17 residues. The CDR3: CSARDANPRDPYGEQYV. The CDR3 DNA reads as TGCAGTGCTAGAGATGCCAACCCCCGGGACCCCTACGGCGAGCAGTACGTC.

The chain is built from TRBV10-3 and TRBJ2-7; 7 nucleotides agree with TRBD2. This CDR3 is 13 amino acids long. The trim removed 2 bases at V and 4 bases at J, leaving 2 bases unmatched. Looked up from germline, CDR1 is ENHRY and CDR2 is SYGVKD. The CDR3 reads CAISEMGGYEQYV. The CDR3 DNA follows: TGTGCCATCAGTGAGATGGGGGGGTACGAGCAGTACGTC.

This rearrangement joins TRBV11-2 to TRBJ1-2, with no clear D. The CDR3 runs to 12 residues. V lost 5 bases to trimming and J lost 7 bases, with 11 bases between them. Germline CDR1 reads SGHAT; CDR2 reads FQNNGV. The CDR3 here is CASSPDGIGYTF. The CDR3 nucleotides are TGTGCCAGCAGCCCCGACGGAATTGGCTACACCTTC.

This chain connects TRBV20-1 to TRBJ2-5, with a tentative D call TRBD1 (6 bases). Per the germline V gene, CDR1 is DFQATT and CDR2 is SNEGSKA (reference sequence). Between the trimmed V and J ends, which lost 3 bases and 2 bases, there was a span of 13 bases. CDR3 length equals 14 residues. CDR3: CSASRDMRQETQYF. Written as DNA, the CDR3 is TGCAGTGCTAGCCGGGACATGAGACAAGAGACCCAGTACTTC.

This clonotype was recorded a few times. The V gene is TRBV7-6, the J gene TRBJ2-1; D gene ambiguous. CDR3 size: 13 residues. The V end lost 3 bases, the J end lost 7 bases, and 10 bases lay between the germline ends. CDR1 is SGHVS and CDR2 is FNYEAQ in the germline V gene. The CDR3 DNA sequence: TGTGCCAGCAGCTTGGCCTTAGCTAATGAGCAGTTCTTC. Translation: CASSLALANEQFF.

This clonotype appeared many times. The CDR3 DNA follows: TGTGCCAGCAGTTGGACAGGGGGCTACCAAGAGACCCAGTACTTC. Translation gives CASSWTGGYQETQYF. The chain couples TRBV12-3 or TRBV12-4 to TRBJ2-5, with 11 bases identical to TRBD1. Germline trimming cut 4 bases from V and 0 bases from J; bases unmatched to any gene: 1. The CDR3 length is 15 residues.

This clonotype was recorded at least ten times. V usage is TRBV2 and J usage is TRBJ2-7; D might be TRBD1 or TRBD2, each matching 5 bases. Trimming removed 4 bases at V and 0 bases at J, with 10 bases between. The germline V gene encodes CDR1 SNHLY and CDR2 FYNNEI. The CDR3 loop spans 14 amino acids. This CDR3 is CASSAAGSSYEQYF. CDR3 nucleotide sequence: TGTGCCAGCAGTGCGGCAGGGAGCTCCTACGAGCAGTACTTC.

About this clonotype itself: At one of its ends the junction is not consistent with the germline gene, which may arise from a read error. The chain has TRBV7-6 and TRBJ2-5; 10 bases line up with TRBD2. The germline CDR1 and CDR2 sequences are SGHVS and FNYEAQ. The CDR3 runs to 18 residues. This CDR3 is CASSPTGVLAGVQETQHF. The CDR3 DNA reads TGTGCCAGCAGCCCGACCGGAGTCCTAGCGGGGGTTCAAGAGACCCAGCACTTC.

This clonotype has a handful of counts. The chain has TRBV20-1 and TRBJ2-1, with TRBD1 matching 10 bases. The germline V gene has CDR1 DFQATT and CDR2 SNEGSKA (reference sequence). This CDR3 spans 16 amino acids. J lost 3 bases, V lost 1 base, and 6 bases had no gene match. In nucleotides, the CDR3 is TGCAGTGCTAGAGCTCCCGGGACAGGGGTCTACAATGAGCAGTTCTTC. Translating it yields CSARAPGTGVYNEQFF.

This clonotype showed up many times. CDR3 DNA sequence: TGTGCCAGCAGCTTAGTTAGCGGGGGGACTATTTTAACCGAGCAGTACTTC. Its protein product is CASSLVSGGTILTEQYF. This chain joins TRBV7-8 and TRBJ2-7; TRBD2 matches at 10 bases. V shed 1 base, J shed 6 bases, and the junction held 12 bases outside the gene matches. The CDR3 consists of 17 residues. Germline CDR1 SGHVS, CDR2 FQNEAQ.

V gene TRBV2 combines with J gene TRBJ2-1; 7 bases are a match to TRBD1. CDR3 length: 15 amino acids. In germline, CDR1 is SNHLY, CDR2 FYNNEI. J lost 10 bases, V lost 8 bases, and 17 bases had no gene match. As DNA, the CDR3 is TGTGCCAGCGGAATTACCGGGACAGCTACAATGGAGCAGTTCTTC. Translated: CASGITGTATMEQFF.

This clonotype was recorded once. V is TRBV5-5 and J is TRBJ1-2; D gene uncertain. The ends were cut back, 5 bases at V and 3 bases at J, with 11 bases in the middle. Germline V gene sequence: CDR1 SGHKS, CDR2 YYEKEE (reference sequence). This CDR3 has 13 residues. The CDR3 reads CASSGGNDYGYTF. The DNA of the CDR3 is TGTGCCAGCAGTGGAGGGAACGACTATGGCTACACCTTC.

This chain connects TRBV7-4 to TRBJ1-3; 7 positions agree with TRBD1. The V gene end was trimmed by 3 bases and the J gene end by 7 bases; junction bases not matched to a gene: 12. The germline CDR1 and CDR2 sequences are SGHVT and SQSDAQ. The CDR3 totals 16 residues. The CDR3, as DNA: TGTGCCAGCAGCTTCAGACAGGGCCCACTTTGGAACACCATATATTTT. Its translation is CASSFRQGPLWNTIYF.

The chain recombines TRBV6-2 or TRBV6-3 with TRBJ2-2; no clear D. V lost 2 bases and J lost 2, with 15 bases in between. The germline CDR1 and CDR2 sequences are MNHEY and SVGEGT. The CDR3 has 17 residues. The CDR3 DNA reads TGTGCCAGCAGTTACGCGGCTTTAAGGGATAACACCGGGGAGCTGTTTTTT. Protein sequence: CASSYAALRDNTGELFF.

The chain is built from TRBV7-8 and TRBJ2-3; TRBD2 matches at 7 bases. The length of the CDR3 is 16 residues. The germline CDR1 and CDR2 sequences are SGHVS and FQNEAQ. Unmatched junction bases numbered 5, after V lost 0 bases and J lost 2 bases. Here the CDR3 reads CASSLAGRGTTDTQYF. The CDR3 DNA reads TGTGCCAGCAGCTTAGCGGGGAGGGGAACCACAGATACGCAGTATTTT.

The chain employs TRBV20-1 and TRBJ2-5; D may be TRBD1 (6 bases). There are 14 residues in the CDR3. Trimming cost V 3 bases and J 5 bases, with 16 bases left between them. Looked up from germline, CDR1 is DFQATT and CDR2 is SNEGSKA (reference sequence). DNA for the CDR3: TGCAGTGCTAGGGACAGCCTGAAAAGGGAGACCCAGTACTTC. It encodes CSARDSLKRETQYF.

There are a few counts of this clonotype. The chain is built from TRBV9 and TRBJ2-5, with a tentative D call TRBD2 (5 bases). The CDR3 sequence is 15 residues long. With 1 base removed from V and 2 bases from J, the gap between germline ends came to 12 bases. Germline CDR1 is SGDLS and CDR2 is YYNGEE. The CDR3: CASSVTSSRQETQYF. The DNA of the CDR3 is TGTGCCAGCAGCGTAACGTCTAGCAGGCAAGAGACCCAGTACTTC.

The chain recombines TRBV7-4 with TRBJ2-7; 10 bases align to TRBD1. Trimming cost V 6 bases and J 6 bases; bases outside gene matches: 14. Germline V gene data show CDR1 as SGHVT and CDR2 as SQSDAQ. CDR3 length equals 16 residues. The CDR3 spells CASSTTNRDRGLEQYF. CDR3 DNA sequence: TGTGCCAGCAGTACAACTAACCGGGACAGGGGACTCGAGCAGTACTTC. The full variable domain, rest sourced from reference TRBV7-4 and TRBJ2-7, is GAGVSQSPRYKVAKRGRDVALRCDSISGHVTLYWYRQTLGQGSEVLTYSQSDAQRDKSGRPSGRFSAERPERSVSTLKIQRTEQGDSAVYLCASSTTNRDRGLEQYFGPGTRLTVT.

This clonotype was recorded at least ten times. The CDR3, as DNA: TGTGCCAGCAGCTCCCTCTTACAGAATTCGAACACTGAAGCTTTCTTT. Translated: CASSSLLQNSNTEAFF. This rearrangement joins TRBV7-8 to TRBJ1-1; D not certain. CDR1 SGHVS and CDR2 FQNEAQ come from the germline V gene. Trimming removed 4 bases at V and 1 base at J, with 16 bases between. The CDR3 consists of 16 residues.

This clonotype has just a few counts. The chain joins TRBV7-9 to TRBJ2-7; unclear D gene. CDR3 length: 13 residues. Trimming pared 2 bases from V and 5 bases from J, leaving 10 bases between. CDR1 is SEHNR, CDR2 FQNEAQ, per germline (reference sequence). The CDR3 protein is CASSLPLSDEQYF. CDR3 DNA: TGTGCCAGCAGCTTACCACTTTCGGACGAGCAGTACTTC. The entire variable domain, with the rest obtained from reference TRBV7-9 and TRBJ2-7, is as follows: DTGVSQNPRHKITKRGQNVTFRCDPISEHNRLYWYRQTLGQGPEFLTYFQNEAQLEKSRLLSDRFSAERPKGSFSTLEIQRTEQGDSAMYLCASSLPLSDEQYFGPGTRLTVT.

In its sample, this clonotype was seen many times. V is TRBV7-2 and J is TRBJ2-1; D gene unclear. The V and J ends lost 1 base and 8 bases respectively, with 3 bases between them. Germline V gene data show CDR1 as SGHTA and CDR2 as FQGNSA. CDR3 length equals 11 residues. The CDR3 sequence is CASSLEYEQFF. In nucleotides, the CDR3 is TGTGCCAGCAGCTTAGAGTATGAGCAGTTCTTC.

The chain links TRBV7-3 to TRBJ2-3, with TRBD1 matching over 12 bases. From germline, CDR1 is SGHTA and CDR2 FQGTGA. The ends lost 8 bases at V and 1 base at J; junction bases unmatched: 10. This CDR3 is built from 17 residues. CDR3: CASAVGTGGFGTDTQYF. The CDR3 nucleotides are TGTGCCAGCGCGGTCGGGACAGGGGGCTTCGGCACAGATACGCAGTATTTT.

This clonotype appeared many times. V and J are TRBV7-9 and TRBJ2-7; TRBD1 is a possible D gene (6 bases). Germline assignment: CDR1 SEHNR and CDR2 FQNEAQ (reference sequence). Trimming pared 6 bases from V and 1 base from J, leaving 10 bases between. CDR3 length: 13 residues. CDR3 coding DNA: TGTGCCAGCAGTTATACAGGGTCCTACGAGCAGTACTTC. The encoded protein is CASSYTGSYEQYF.